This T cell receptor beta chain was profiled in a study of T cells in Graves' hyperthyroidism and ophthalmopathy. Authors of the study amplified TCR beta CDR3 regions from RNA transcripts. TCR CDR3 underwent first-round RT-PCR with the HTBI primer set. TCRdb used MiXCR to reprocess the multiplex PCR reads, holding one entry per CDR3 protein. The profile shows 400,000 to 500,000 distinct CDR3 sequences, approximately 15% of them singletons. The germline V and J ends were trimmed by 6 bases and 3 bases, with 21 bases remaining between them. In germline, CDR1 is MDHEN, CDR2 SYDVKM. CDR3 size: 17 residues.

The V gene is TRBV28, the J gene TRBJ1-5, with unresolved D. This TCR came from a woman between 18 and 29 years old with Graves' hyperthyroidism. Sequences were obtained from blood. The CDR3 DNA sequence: TGTGCCAGCAGAACCGGTCATCTTGACCGGTACAATCAGCCCCAGCATTTT. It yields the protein CASRTGHLDRYNQPQHF. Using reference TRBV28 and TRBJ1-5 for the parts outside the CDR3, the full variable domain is DVKVTQSSRYLVKRTGEKVFLECVQDMDHENMFWYRQDPGLGLRLIYFSYDVKMKEKGDIPEGYSVSREKKERFSLILESASTNQTSMYLCASRTGHLDRYNQPQHFGDGTRLSIL.